This T cell receptor beta chain was observed in a study of blood T cell repertoires in COVID-19. TCRdb keeps only in-frame clones here, not all; method: immunoSEQ multiplex PCR. The table records 150,000 to 250,000 clones, about 86% of them present only once. This CDR3 comprises 16 residues. Germline lookup yields CDR1 MDHEN and CDR2 SYDVKM. Losses at the gene ends were 6 bases for V and 2 bases for J; bases not matched to a gene: 11. The receptor was isolated from a man aged 40-49 years who had recovered from COVID-19. Specimen: PBMCs or T cells enriched from blood (not recorded which). The V call is TRBV28, the J call TRBJ1-2; TRBD1 agrees at 8 bases. CDR3 bases: TGTGCCAGCAGCCCACCAGGGGGCCTCCAAAACTATGGCTACACCTTC. It specifies CASSPPGGLQNYGYTF.